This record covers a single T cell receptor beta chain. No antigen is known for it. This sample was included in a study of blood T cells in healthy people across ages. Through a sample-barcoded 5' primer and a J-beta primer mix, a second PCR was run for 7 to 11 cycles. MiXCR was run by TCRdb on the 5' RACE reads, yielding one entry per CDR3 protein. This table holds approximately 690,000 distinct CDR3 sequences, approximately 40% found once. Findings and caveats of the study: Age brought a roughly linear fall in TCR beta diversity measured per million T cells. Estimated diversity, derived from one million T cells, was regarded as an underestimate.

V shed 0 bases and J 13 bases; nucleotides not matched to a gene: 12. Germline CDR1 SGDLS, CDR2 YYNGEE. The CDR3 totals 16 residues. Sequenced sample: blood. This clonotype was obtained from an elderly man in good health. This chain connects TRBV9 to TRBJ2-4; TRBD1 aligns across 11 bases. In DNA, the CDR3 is TGTGCCAGCAGCGTAGGCCACGCGGGACAGGGGGGAGAGCAGTACTTC. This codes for CASSVGHAGQGGEQYF.